Below are 31 T cell receptor beta chains sequenced from a single sample in a study of cytomegalovirus exposure and HLA in healthy donors. With 60 Vbeta and 13 Jbeta primers, the PCR was carried out. Generated by immunoSEQ multiplex PCR, the TCRdb table keeps only in-frame clones and is missing some. The data contain around 150,000 clones, roughly 60% of them seen just once; the ten biggest clones take up 2% to 2.5%. Material: PBMCs. The receptors derive from a woman aged 40-49 years in good health and CMV-seronegative.

J is TRBJ2-3 and V is TRBV30, with 14 bases fitting TRBD2. Germline CDR1 is GTSNPN and CDR2 is SVGIG (reference sequence). CDR3 length: 17 amino acids. The V gene end was trimmed by 2 bases and the J gene end by 0 bases; junction bases not matched to a gene: 4. CDR3 sequence reads: CAWSPGLAGVSTDTQYF. The DNA of the CDR3 is TGTGCCTGGAGTCCGGGACTAGCGGGGGTTAGCACAGATACGCAGTATTTT.

As concerns this clone: At one end the junction does not follow the germline gene, possibly because of a read error. This chain joins TRBV11-2 and TRBJ1-3; unclear D gene. The CDR3 runs to 14 residues. CDR1 is SGHAT and CDR2 is FQNNGV in the germline V gene. The CDR3 coding sequence is TGTGCCAGCAGCTTACTCTCCTCTAGAAACACCATATATTTT. It specifies CASSLLSSRNTIYF.

This rearrangement joins TRBV11-2 to TRBJ1-2, with TRBD1 as a possible D gene (6 bases). Trimming stripped 5 bases from V and 8 bases from J, with 18 bases between. This CDR3 has 14 amino acids. The germline gives CDR1 SGHAT, CDR2 FQNNGV. The CDR3 loop reads CASSPREGGSGYTF. The CDR3 bases are TGTGCCAGCAGCCCCCGGGAAGGGGGTAGCGGCTACACCTTC.

The chain carries TRBV7-8 and TRBJ1-1; D might be TRBD1 (6 bases). Trimming cost V 1 base and J 1 base, with 7 bases left between them. Looked up from germline, CDR1 is SGHVS and CDR2 is FQNEAQ. This CDR3 has 14 amino acids. Here the CDR3 DNA reads TGTGCCAGCAGCTTAGGACAGGAGAACACTGAAGCTTTCTTT. This encodes CASSLGQENTEAFF.

CDR3 in amino acids: CATGNYNSPLHF. The CDR3 nucleotides are TGTGCCACGGGGAACTATAATTCACCCCTCCACTTT. This sequence joins TRBV19 and TRBJ1-6; D uncertain. This CDR3 region has 12 residues. The V end was cut by 10 bases, the J end by 3 bases, with 7 bases between. From germline, CDR1 is LNHDA and CDR2 SQIVND (reference sequence).

This clone was detected only once. The gene calls are TRBV5-1 and TRBJ2-1; TRBD2 aligns across 7 bases. Germline V gene sequence: CDR1 SGHRS, CDR2 YFSETQ. After removal of 5 bases from V and 8 bases from J, the junction contained 7 bases not matched to a gene. This CDR3 is 13 amino acids long. The CDR3 loop is CASSGGGGYEQFF. In DNA, the CDR3 is TGCGCCAGCAGTGGCGGGGGAGGCTATGAGCAGTTCTTC.

The chain joins TRBV18 to TRBJ1-5, with TRBD1 as a possible D gene (6 bases). The CDR3 totals 15 residues. The germline V gene encodes CDR1 KGHSH and CDR2 LQKENI. Trimming took 0 bases from V and 3 from J, leaving 9 bases between them. CDR3 in amino acids: CASSPPDRFNQPQHF. CDR3 sequence (DNA): TGTGCCAGCTCACCACCGGACAGATTCAATCAGCCCCAGCATTTT.

The chain has TRBV5-1 and TRBJ2-7; D ambiguous. This CDR3 has 15 amino acids. V lost 0 bases, J lost 1 base, and 11 bases lay in between. Germline V gene sequence: CDR1 SGHRS, CDR2 YFSETQ. In DNA form, the CDR3 reads TGCGCCAGCAGCTTGGGGCTTGACGGGTCCTACGAGCAGTACTTC. Translating it yields CASSLGLDGSYEQYF. The full variable domain, with the rest looked up from reference TRBV5-1 and TRBJ2-7, is KAGVTQTPRYLIKTRGQQVTLSCSPISGHRSVSWYQQTPGQGLQFLFEYFSETQRNKGNFPGRFSGRQFSNSRSEMNVSTLELGDSALYLCASSLGLDGSYEQYFGPGTRLTVT.

The chain is built from TRBV6-5 and TRBJ2-1; D might be TRBD1 (6 bases). This CDR3 has 16 residues. Germline V gene data show CDR1 as MNHEY and CDR2 as SVGAGI. V was clipped by 0 bases and J by 8 bases, with 17 bases between them. The CDR3 DNA reads TGTGCCAGCAGTTACTCCGACTGGGACAACAGCGATGAGCAGTTCTTC. Protein sequence: CASSYSDWDNSDEQFF.

The V call is TRBV19, the J call TRBJ1-1; D gene ambiguous. Trimming removed 1 base from V and 4 bases from J, with 7 bases in between. This CDR3 has 13 residues. Germline-derived CDR1 and CDR2 are LNHDA and SQIVND (reference sequence). CDR3 region: CASSIARGTEAFF. The CDR3, as DNA: TGTGCCAGTAGTATAGCAAGAGGCACTGAAGCTTTCTTT.

The chain employs TRBV7-9 and TRBJ1-4; no definite D call. The CDR3 runs 14 residues. Germline V CDR1 and CDR2: SEHNR, FQNEAQ (reference sequence). V lost 5 bases, J lost 0 bases, and 7 bases lay in between. The CDR3 is CASSLRTTNEKLFF. The DNA for the CDR3 is TGTGCCAGCAGCCTCAGGACAACTAATGAAAAACTGTTTTTT.

This clone was counted between two and nine times. The V call is TRBV27, the J call TRBJ2-7; D gene unclear. Germline CDR1 is MNHEY and CDR2 is SMNVEV (reference sequence). This CDR3 contains 13 residues. V was clipped by 9 bases and J by 1 base, with 13 bases between them. The CDR3 DNA reads TGTGCCAGTGCTCGCAGGTTGTCCTACGAGCAGTACTTC. Amino acids: CASARRLSYEQYF.

The chain carries TRBV5-8 and TRBJ1-5, with D perhaps TRBD1 (6 bases). This CDR3 is built from 15 residues. Germline V gene data show CDR1 as SGHTS and CDR2 as YDEGEE. V lost 0 bases, J lost 6 bases, and 13 bases lay in between. The CDR3 spells CASSLVLGAGQPQHF. In DNA form, the CDR3 reads TGTGCCAGCAGCTTGGTTTTGGGGGCGGGTCAGCCCCAGCATTTT.

The chain employs TRBV4-2 and TRBJ2-5, with 12 bases lining up with TRBD2. Germline lookup yields CDR1 LGHNA and CDR2 YNFKEQ. The CDR3 is made up of 17 amino acids. The V segment lost 2 bases and the J segment 0 bases; nucleotides outside the gene matches: 4. CDR3 coding DNA: TGTGCCAGCAGCCAATTGACTAGCGGGGGATACCAAGAGACCCAGTACTTC. Residues: CASSQLTSGGYQETQYF.

This clone was counted only a few times. This chain uses TRBV6-6 with TRBJ1-2; the D gene is possibly TRBD1 (5 bases). Between the trimmed V and J ends, which lost 5 bases and 1 base, there was a span of 8 bases. This CDR3 spans 13 amino acids. CDR1 and CDR2 from the germline V gene are MNHNY and SVGAGI (reference sequence). The CDR3 nucleotides read TGTGCCAGCAGTCCCGGGGGTAACTATGGCTACACCTTC. Protein sequence: CASSPGGNYGYTF.

The genes are TRBV14 and TRBJ1-6, with a possible D match to TRBD1 (5 bases). CDR3 length equals 15 residues. V lost 0 bases, J lost 9 bases, and 12 bases lay in between. CDR1 and CDR2 from the germline V gene are SGHDN and FVKESK. The CDR3 here is CASSQDLGGISPLHF. DNA for the CDR3: TGTGCCAGCAGCCAAGATCTCGGGGGTATTTCACCCCTCCACTTT.

This rearrangement joins TRBV7-2 to TRBJ1-1; maybe TRBD1 (6 bases). This CDR3 has 15 amino acids. Germline lookup yields CDR1 SGHTA and CDR2 FQGNSA. Between the trimmed V and J ends, which lost 5 bases and 0 bases, there was a span of 13 bases. The CDR3 DNA follows: TGTGCCAGCAGCAAAGCGGACAGCATGAACACTGAAGCTTTCTTT. Protein sequence: CASSKADSMNTEAFF.

V gene TRBV4-3 combines with J gene TRBJ1-4; D possibly corresponds to TRBD1 (5 bases). V lost 0 bases and J lost 0, with 14 bases in between. Germline-derived CDR1 and CDR2 are LGHNA and YSLEER. The CDR3 is 18 amino acids. The DNA for the CDR3 is TGCGCCAGCAGCCAAGATGGGGGGAATCGGGCAACTAATGAAAAACTGTTTTTT. This encodes CASSQDGGNRATNEKLFF.

The chain combines TRBV12-5 with TRBJ1-1, with D maybe TRBD1 (5 bases). V was clipped by 3 bases and J by 4 bases, with 6 bases between them. The CDR3 loop spans 12 amino acids. The germline CDR1 and CDR2 sequences are LGHNT and FRNRAP. As DNA, the CDR3 is TGTGCTAGTGGTTTTCAGGGCACTGAAGCTTTCTTT. This gives the protein CASGFQGTEAFF.

The chain recombines TRBV11-3 with TRBJ2-1; 8 positions match TRBD1. In germline, CDR1 is SGHNT, CDR2 YENEEA. The junction had 5 bases not matched to a gene; V was cut back by 2 bases and J by 5 bases. This CDR3 contains 15 residues. CDR3 sequence (DNA): TGTGCCAGCAGCTTACCCGGACAGGGACACAATGAGCAGTTCTTC. Translated, it gives CASSLPGQGHNEQFF.

The chain couples TRBV15 to TRBJ1-4, with a weak D call TRBD1 (6 bases). The germline V gene encodes CDR1 LNHNV and CDR2 YYDKDF (reference sequence). The CDR3 covers 15 residues. Trimming stripped 1 base from V and 5 bases from J, with 11 bases between. The CDR3 DNA sequence: TGTGCCACCAGCAGAGTAGGGACACCGAATGAAAAACTGTTTTTT. Encoded protein: CATSRVGTPNEKLFF.

In its sample, this clone was seen once. The chain joins TRBV11-2 to TRBJ2-5; D is unresolved. CDR3 length: 15 residues. V dropped 5 bases and J dropped 3 bases, with 16 bases sitting between them. Germline CDR1 reads SGHAT; CDR2 reads FQNNGV. In DNA form, the CDR3 reads TGTGCCAGCAGCGAGGCGATTCGAATGGAAGAGACCCAGTACTTC. Its protein product is CASSEAIRMEETQYF.

The sample holds one count of this clone. The genes are TRBV27 and TRBJ2-5; TRBD2 might be the D (6 bases). The CDR3 is made up of 13 amino acids. Deletions cut 6 bases from V and 4 bases from J, with 12 bases between. Germline V gene data show CDR1 as MNHEY and CDR2 as SMNVEV (reference sequence). The CDR3 protein is CASSHGGGETQYF. DNA of the CDR3: TGTGCCAGCAGCCACGGGGGTGGAGAGACCCAGTACTTC.

The chain links TRBV2 to TRBJ2-1; 8 nucleotides line up with TRBD2. The V gene's germline CDR1 is SNHLY and CDR2 FYNNEI. This CDR3 has 15 residues. V gave up 2 bases and J gave up 15 bases; unmatched junction bases: 15. As DNA, the CDR3 is TGTGCCAGCAGTGAAAGGGGGGGATATAGCGGGGCCGGGTTCTTC. This sequence encodes CASSERGGYSGAGFF.

The chain is built from TRBV18 and TRBJ2-1, with a weak D call TRBD2 (6 bases). The CDR3 is 16 residues long. Germline V lookup: CDR1 KGHSH, CDR2 LQKENI. The V gene lost 2 bases and the J gene lost 0 bases, with 11 bases spanning the gap. In DNA, the CDR3 is TGTGCCAGCTCACCAAACCCAGCGGGCTCCTACAATGAGCAGTTCTTC. It translates to CASSPNPAGSYNEQFF.

The gene calls are TRBV4-2 and TRBJ1-1; 10 bases agree with TRBD1. Germline V gives CDR1 LGHNA, CDR2 YNFKEQ. CDR3 length equals 18 residues. V was pared by 3 bases and J by 1 base, with 11 bases of the junction left unmatched. CDR3: CASSHSFSDRGTNTEAFF. The CDR3 DNA is TGTGCCAGCAGCCATTCATTCTCGGACAGGGGGACGAACACTGAAGCTTTCTTT.

The chain combines TRBV7-9 with TRBJ1-2, with D perhaps matching TRBD1 (5 bases). Germline loops: CDR1 SEHNR, CDR2 FQNEAQ (reference sequence). CDR3 length: 14 residues. The germline V and J ends were trimmed by 2 bases and 8 bases, with 15 bases remaining between them. The CDR3 loop reads CASSLSGQDWGYTF. CDR3 nucleotide sequence: TGTGCCAGCAGCTTATCAGGGCAGGATTGGGGCTACACCTTC.

The gene calls are TRBV7-9 and TRBJ2-7, with D possibly matching TRBD1 (7 bases). With 3 bases removed from V and 4 bases from J, the gap between germline ends came to 13 bases. The CDR3 has 14 amino acids. Germline CDR1 and CDR2: SEHNR and FQNEAQ (reference sequence). The CDR3 DNA reads as TGTGCCAGCAGCTTGCAGGGGGGCCGTTACGAGCAGTACTTC. It codes for CASSLQGGRYEQYF.

The rearrangement links TRBV19 to TRBJ1-2, with a tentative D call TRBD1 (6 bases). Germline V gene lookup returns CDR1 LNHDA and CDR2 SQIVND (reference sequence). Trimming removed 3 bases at V and 6 bases at J, with 17 bases between. This CDR3 has 15 residues. CDR3 DNA sequence: TGTGCCAGTAGTATGGTGAACAGGGAAACTAATGGCTACACCTTC. This translates into CASSMVNRETNGYTF.

This clone was counted a few times. V and J are TRBV18 and TRBJ1-1; D remains unclear. Per germline, CDR1 KGHSH and CDR2 LQKENI. The CDR3 contains 13 residues. V dropped 2 bases and J dropped 0 bases, with 4 bases sitting between them. The CDR3 bases are TGTGCCAGCTCACCAACATTGAACACTGAAGCTTTCTTT. It encodes CASSPTLNTEAFF.

The table lists this clone with a count of one. The genes are TRBV7-9 and TRBJ2-6; TRBD1 matches at 10 bases. Germline V gives CDR1 SEHNR, CDR2 FQNEAQ (reference sequence). Germline trimming cut 0 bases from V and 4 bases from J; bases unmatched to any gene: 3. The CDR3 contains 17 residues. The CDR3: CASSLADRGQGANVLTF. As DNA, the CDR3 is TGTGCCAGCAGCTTAGCTGACAGGGGGCAAGGGGCCAACGTCCTGACTTTC.